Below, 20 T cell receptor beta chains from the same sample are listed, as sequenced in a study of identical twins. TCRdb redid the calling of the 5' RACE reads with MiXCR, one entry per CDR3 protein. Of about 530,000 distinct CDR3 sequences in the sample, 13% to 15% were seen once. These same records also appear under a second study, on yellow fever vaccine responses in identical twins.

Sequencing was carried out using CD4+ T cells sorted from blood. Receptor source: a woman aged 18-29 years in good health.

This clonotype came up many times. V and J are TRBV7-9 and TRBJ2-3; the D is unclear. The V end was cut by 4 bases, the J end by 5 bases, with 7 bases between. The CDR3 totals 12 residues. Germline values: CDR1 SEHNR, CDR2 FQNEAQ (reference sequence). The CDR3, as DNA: TGTGCCAGCAGCTACAGAGTAGATACGCAGTATTTT. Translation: CASSYRVDTQYF.

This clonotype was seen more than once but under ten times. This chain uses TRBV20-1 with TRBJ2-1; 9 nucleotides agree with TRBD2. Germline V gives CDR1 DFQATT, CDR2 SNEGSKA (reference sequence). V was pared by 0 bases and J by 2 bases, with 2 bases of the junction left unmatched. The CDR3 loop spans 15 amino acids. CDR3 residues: CSARDLAGAYNEQFF. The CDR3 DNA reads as TGCAGTGCTAGAGATTTAGCGGGGGCCTACAATGAGCAGTTCTTC.

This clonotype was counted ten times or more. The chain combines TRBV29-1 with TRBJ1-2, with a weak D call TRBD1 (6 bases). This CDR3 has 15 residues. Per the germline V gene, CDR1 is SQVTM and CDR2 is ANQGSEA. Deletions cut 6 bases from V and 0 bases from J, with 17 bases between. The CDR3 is CSVSTGTFSNYGYTF. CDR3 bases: TGCAGCGTATCGACCGGGACATTCTCTAACTATGGCTACACCTTC.

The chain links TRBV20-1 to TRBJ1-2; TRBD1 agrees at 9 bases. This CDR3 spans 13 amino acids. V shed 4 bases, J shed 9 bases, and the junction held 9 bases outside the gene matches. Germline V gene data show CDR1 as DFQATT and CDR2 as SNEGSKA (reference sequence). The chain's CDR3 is CSAKRDRVDRYTF. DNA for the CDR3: TGCAGTGCTAAACGGGACAGGGTGGATCGCTACACCTTC.

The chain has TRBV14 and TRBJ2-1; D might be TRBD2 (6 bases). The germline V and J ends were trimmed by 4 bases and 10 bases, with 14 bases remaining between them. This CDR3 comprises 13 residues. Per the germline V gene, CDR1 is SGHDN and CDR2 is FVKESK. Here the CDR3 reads CASSLGPGGEQFF. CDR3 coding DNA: TGTGCCAGCAGCCTTGGACCCGGAGGGGAGCAGTTCTTC.

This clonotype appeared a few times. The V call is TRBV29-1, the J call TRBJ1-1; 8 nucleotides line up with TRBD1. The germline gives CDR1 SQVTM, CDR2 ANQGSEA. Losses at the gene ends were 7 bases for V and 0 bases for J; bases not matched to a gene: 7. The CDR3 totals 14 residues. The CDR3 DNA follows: TGCAGCGCCGACAGGGGAGGGGTGAACACTGAAGCTTTCTTT. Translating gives CSADRGGVNTEAFF.

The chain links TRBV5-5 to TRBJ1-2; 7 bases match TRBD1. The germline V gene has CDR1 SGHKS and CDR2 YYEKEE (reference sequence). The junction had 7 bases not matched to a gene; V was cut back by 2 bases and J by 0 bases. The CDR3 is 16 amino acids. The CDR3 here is CASSFSGTEANYGYTF. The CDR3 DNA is TGTGCCAGCAGCTTTTCCGGGACAGAAGCTAACTATGGCTACACCTTC.

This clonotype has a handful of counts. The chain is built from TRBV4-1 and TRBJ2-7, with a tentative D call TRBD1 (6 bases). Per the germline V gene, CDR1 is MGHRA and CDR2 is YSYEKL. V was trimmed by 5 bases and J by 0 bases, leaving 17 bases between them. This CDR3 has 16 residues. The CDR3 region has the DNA TGCGCCAGCAGCTACCCCAACAGGGTCCTCTCCTACGAGCAGTACGTC. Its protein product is CASSYPNRVLSYEQYV.

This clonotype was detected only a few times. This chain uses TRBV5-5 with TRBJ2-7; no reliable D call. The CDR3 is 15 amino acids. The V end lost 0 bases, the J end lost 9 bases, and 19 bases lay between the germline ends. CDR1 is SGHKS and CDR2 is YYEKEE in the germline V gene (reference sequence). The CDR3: CASSLGPKIEIGQYV. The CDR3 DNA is TGTGCCAGCAGCTTGGGTCCTAAGATAGAAATTGGGCAGTACGTC.

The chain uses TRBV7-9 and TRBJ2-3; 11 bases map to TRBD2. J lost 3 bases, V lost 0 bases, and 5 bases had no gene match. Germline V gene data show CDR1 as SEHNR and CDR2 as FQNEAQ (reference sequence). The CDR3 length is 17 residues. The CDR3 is CASSLAQASGGTDTQYF. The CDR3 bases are TGTGCCAGCAGCTTAGCGCAGGCTAGCGGGGGGACAGATACGCAGTATTTT.

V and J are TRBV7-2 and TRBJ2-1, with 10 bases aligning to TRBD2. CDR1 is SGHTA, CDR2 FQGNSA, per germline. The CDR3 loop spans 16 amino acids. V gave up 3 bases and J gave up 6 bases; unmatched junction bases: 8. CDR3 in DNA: TGTGCCAGCAGCTTTGTAGGGAGCGGGAGGGGCAATGAGCAGTTCTTC. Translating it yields CASSFVGSGRGNEQFF.

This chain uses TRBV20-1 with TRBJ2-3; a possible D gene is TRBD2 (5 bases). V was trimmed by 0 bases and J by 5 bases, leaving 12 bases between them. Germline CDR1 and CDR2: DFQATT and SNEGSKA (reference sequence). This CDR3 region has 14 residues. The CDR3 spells CSARDPRAGDTQYF. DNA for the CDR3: TGCAGTGCTAGAGACCCCCGGGCGGGAGATACGCAGTATTTT.

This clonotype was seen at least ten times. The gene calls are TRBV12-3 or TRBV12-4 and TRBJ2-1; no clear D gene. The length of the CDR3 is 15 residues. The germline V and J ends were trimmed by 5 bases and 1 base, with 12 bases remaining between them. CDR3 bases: TGTGCCAGCAGTCCTGTACGGCAGTCCTACAATGAGCAGTTCTTC. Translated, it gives CASSPVRQSYNEQFF.

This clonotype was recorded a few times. CDR3 protein: CASSDQAPKNIQYF. In nucleotides, the CDR3 is TGTGCCAGCAGCGACCAGGCGCCCAAAAACATTCAGTACTTC. This chain connects TRBV28 to TRBJ2-4; D not certain. The V end lost 6 bases, the J end lost 2 bases, and 11 bases lay between the germline ends. Germline CDR1 reads MDHEN; CDR2 reads SYDVKM. The CDR3 has 14 amino acids.

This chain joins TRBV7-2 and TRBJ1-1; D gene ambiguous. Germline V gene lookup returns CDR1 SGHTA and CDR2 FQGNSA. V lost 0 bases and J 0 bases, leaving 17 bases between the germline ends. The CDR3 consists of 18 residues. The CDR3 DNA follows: TGTGCCAGCAGCTTAGCGTTGGGGAGACACCTCATGAACACTGAAGCTTTCTTT. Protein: CASSLALGRHLMNTEAFF.

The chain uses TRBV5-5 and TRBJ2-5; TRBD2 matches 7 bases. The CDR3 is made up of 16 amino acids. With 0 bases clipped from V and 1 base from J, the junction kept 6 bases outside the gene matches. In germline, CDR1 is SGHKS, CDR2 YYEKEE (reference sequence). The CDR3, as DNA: TGTGCCAGCAGCTTGGGGGCGGGAGTTCGCCAAGAGACCCAGTACTTC. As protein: CASSLGAGVRQETQYF. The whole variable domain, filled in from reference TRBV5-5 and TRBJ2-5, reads DAGVTQSPTHLIKTRGQQVTLRCSPISGHKSVSWYQQVLGQGPQFIFQYYEKEERGRGNFPDRFSARQFPNYSSELNVNALLLGDSALYLCASSLGAGVRQETQYFGPGTRLLVL.

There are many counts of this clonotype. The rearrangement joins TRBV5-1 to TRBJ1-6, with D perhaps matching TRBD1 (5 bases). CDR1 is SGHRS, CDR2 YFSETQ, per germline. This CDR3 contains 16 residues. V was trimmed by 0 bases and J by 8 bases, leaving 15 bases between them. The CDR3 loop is CASSLDGGGKDSPLHF. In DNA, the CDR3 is TGCGCCAGCAGCTTGGATGGGGGAGGTAAAGATTCACCCCTCCACTTT.

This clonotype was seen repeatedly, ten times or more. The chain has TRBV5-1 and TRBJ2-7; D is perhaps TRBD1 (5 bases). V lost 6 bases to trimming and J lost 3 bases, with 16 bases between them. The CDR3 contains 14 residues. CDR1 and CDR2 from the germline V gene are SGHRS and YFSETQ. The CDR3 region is CASKTLGALYEQYV. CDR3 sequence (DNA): TGCGCCAGCAAAACCTTAGGGGCCCTCTACGAGCAGTACGTC.

The CDR3 region is CSASPGGQSPLHF. The CDR3 nucleotides read TGCAGTGCCTCCCCGGGGGGCCAATCACCCCTCCACTTT. This chain joins TRBV20-1 and TRBJ1-6; D may be TRBD1 (6 bases). V lost 6 bases and J lost 10, with 16 bases in between. Germline CDR1 DFQATT, CDR2 SNEGSKA (reference sequence). The CDR3 totals 13 residues.

In nucleotides, the CDR3 is TGCGCCAGCAGCACGGAGACTAGCGGTCTCACAGATACGCAGTATTTT. This sequence encodes CASSTETSGLTDTQYF. The V gene is TRBV5-1, the J gene TRBJ2-3; 9 positions agree with TRBD2. The CDR3 covers 16 residues. V trimming: 4 bases; J trimming: 2 bases; junction bases outside the gene matches: 8. Germline loops: CDR1 SGHRS, CDR2 YFSETQ.